One sample yielded the 24 T cell receptor beta chains listed below, sequenced in a study of cytomegalovirus exposure and HLA in healthy donors. The PCR employed 60 Vbeta primers together with 13 Jbeta primers. Assay: immunoSEQ multiplex PCR; the TCRdb copy retains only in-frame clones and omits some. The top ten clones hold around 4.3% of a sample with 140,000 to 150,000 clones, about four fifths of them seen once. Material: PBMCs. These receptors were obtained from a man aged 35-49 years in good health and CMV-seronegative.

In this sample, this clone turned up once. The genes are TRBV5-1 and TRBJ2-5; 8 positions agree with TRBD1. The J call may be mistaken, given a closer DNA end match to TRBJ2-7. The length of the CDR3 is 14 residues. The germline gives CDR1 SGHRS, CDR2 YFSETQ. The CDR3 loop reads CASSFGTGGYEQYF. CDR3 DNA: TGCGCCAGCAGCTTCGGGACAGGCGGCTACGAGCAGTACTTC.

A few counts support this clone. This chain uses TRBV6-6 with TRBJ1-4; unclear D gene. The germline gives CDR1 MNHNY, CDR2 SVGAGI (reference sequence). V lost 6 bases and J lost 7, with 15 bases in between. CDR3 size: 14 residues. CDR3 coding DNA: TGTGCCAGCAGCTTCGGATCTCCGGGTGAAAAACTGTTTTTT. Encoded protein: CASSFGSPGEKLFF.

The genes are TRBV27 and TRBJ2-7, with D unresolved. V lost 3 bases to trimming and J lost 0 bases, with 9 bases between them. The CDR3 length is 14 residues. Germline lookup yields CDR1 MNHEY and CDR2 SMNVEV (reference sequence). CDR3 region: CASSFGPSSYEQYF. The DNA of the CDR3 is TGTGCCAGCAGTTTCGGTCCGAGCTCCTACGAGCAGTACTTC.

V is TRBV10-3 and J is TRBJ1-1; D perhaps matches TRBD1 (6 bases). Germline CDR1 and CDR2: ENHRY and SYGVKD. V shed 0 bases and J shed 5 bases, with 7 bases lying between them. This CDR3 is 13 amino acids long. The CDR3 here is CAISESGGTEAFF. CDR3 coding DNA: TGTGCCATCAGTGAGTCAGGGGGTACTGAAGCTTTCTTT.

This clone was picked up a small number of times. The chain has TRBV9 and TRBJ2-3; 13 bases match TRBD2. Germline CDR1 and CDR2: SGDLS and YYNGEE. This CDR3 comprises 18 residues. V gave up 5 bases and J gave up 2 bases; unmatched junction bases: 11. The CDR3 nucleotides read TGTGCCAGCAGTCCAGACCCACTAGCGGGGGGGTTCACAGATACGCAGTATTTT. It specifies CASSPDPLAGGFTDTQYF.

This clone was counted a few times. The rearrangement links TRBV4-1 to TRBJ1-2; 9 nucleotides match TRBD1. Germline loops: CDR1 MGHRA, CDR2 YSYEKL. With V trimmed by 0 bases and J by 4 bases, 9 bases remained unmatched. The CDR3 has 17 residues. The CDR3 protein is CASSQESLGQGSYGYTF. The CDR3 coding sequence is TGCGCCAGCAGCCAAGAAAGCTTAGGACAGGGGAGCTATGGCTACACCTTC.

This chain joins TRBV2 and TRBJ1-1; 9 nucleotides agree with TRBD1. The CDR3 has 13 residues. J was trimmed by 5 bases and V by 9 bases; bases with no gene match: 7. Germline-derived CDR1 and CDR2 are SNHLY and FYNNEI. The CDR3: CARGQGEGTEAFF. Written as DNA, the CDR3 is TGTGCCAGGGGACAGGGCGAGGGAACTGAAGCTTTCTTT.

V gene TRBV2 combines with J gene TRBJ2-7, with D perhaps matching TRBD1 (5 bases). CDR3 size: 13 residues. Germline V lookup: CDR1 SNHLY, CDR2 FYNNEI. V lost 7 bases, J lost 0 bases, and 10 bases lay in between. CDR3 amino acids: CASIMTDSYEQYF. CDR3 sequence (DNA): TGTGCCAGCATCATGACAGACTCCTACGAGCAGTACTTC. Full variable domain (missing parts from reference TRBV2 and TRBJ2-7): EPEVTQTPSHQVTQMGQEVILRCVPISNHLYFYWYRQILGQKVEFLVSFYNNEISEKSEIFDDQFSVERPDGSNFTLKIRSTKLEDSAMYFCASIMTDSYEQYFGPGTRLTVT.

The chain links TRBV27 to TRBJ1-5, with D possibly TRBD1 on 6 matching bases. The CDR3 contains 13 residues. Germline-derived CDR1 and CDR2 are MNHEY and SMNVEV (reference sequence). V lost 4 bases and J lost 7, with 11 bases in between. CDR3 sequence reads: CASSSDRKQPQHF. In DNA form, the CDR3 reads TGTGCCAGCAGTTCCGACAGGAAGCAGCCCCAGCATTTT.

The chain couples TRBV28 to TRBJ1-4, with D perhaps TRBD1 (5 bases). Trimming left V 5 bases short and J 6 bases short, with 13 bases between. The V gene's germline CDR1 is MDHEN and CDR2 SYDVKM. CDR3 size: 14 residues. Here the CDR3 reads CASSPGGGHEKLFF. CDR3 sequence (DNA): TGTGCCAGCAGTCCTGGGGGAGGGCATGAAAAACTGTTTTTT.

The genes are TRBV19 and TRBJ1-2; 7 bases map to TRBD1. V shed 5 bases and J 4 bases; nucleotides not matched to a gene: 7. Germline V CDR1 and CDR2: LNHDA, SQIVND (reference sequence). This CDR3 region has 14 residues. CDR3 in DNA: TGTGCCAGTAGTGGAAGACAGGGTAGCTATGGCTACACCTTC. Residues: CASSGRQGSYGYTF.

The J gene is TRBJ1-5, the V gene TRBV30; D possibly corresponds to TRBD1 (5 bases). V was clipped by 0 bases and J by 2 bases, with 8 bases between them. Looked up from germline, CDR1 is GTSNPN and CDR2 is SVGIG (reference sequence). The CDR3 extends over 14 amino acids. Here the CDR3 DNA reads TGTGCCTGGAGTGTGGCGGGGCGCAATCAGCCCCAGCATTTT. Its translation: CAWSVAGRNQPQHF. Using reference TRBV30 and TRBJ1-5 for the parts outside the CDR3, the full variable domain is SQTIHQWPATLVQPVGSPLSLECTVEGTSNPNLYWYRQAAGRGLQLLFYSVGIGQISSEVPQNLSASRPQDRQFILSSKKLLLSDSGFYLCAWSVAGRNQPQHFGDGTRLSIL.

The genes are TRBV19 and TRBJ2-3, with TRBD1 matching 11 bases. This CDR3 contains 16 residues. Germline CDR1 is LNHDA and CDR2 is SQIVND (reference sequence). The junction had 5 bases not matched to a gene; V was cut back by 5 bases and J by 1 base. DNA of the CDR3: TGTGCCAGTAGTCTTAGGACAGGGGGCGGCACAGATACGCAGTATTTT. Translation gives CASSLRTGGGTDTQYF.

The V and J genes are TRBV7-3 and TRBJ2-7, with a tentative D call TRBD2 (5 bases). V lost 5 bases, J lost 4 bases, and 15 bases lay in between. The germline CDR1 and CDR2 sequences are SGHTA and FQGTGA. The length of the CDR3 is 14 residues. CDR3 nucleotide sequence: TGTGCCAGCAGCCGGGGTCCGGAAGATTACGAGCAGTACTTC. It codes for CASSRGPEDYEQYF.

V and J are TRBV5-1 and TRBJ1-1; no reliable D call. This CDR3 has 13 residues. Looked up from germline, CDR1 is SGHRS and CDR2 is YFSETQ. Between the trimmed V and J ends, which lost 4 bases and 0 bases, there was a span of 7 bases. The CDR3 sequence is CASSGQVNTEAFF. CDR3 in DNA: TGCGCCAGCAGCGGGCAGGTGAACACTGAAGCTTTCTTT.

V gene TRBV9 combines with J gene TRBJ1-6; D gene uncertain. Germline values: CDR1 SGDLS, CDR2 YYNGEE. V lost 0 bases to trimming and J lost 9 bases, with 13 bases between them. The CDR3 extends over 15 amino acids. This CDR3 is CASSVAVGNVSPLHF. Here the CDR3 DNA reads TGTGCCAGCAGCGTAGCGGTTGGTAACGTTTCACCCCTCCACTTT.

This clone was observed once. V gene TRBV7-2 combines with J gene TRBJ2-7; D gene unclear. V dropped 2 bases and J dropped 4 bases, with 6 bases sitting between them. This CDR3 spans 12 amino acids. Germline V gene sequence: CDR1 SGHTA, CDR2 FQGNSA. The CDR3 reads CASSLRGYEQYF. For the CDR3, the DNA is TGTGCCAGCAGCTTAAGAGGTTACGAGCAGTACTTC. Combining the CDR3 with reference TRBV7-2 and TRBJ2-7 gives the whole variable domain GAGVSQSPSNKVTEKGKDVELRCDPISGHTALYWYRQSLGQGLEFLIYFQGNSAPDKSGLPSDRFSAERTGGSVSTLTIQRTQQEDSAVYLCASSLRGYEQYFGPGTRLTVT.

This chain joins TRBV5-4 and TRBJ2-1, with TRBD2 as a possible D gene (6 bases). Trimming shortened V by 6 bases and J by 3 bases, and 16 bases separated the two germline ends. Per germline, CDR1 SGHNT and CDR2 YYREEE (reference sequence). This CDR3 spans 15 amino acids. The CDR3 DNA reads TGTGCCAGCACCATGACGGAGCGGGTCTACAATGAGCAGTTCTTC. Translated, it gives CASTMTERVYNEQFF. The full variable domain, in which reference TRBV5-4 and TRBJ2-1 provide the parts outside the CDR3, is ETGVTQSPTHLIKTRGQQVTLRCSSQSGHNTVSWYQQALGQGPQFIFQYYREEENGRGNFPPRFSGLQFPNYSSELNVNALELDDSALYLCASTMTERVYNEQFFGPGTRLTVL.

V is TRBV9 and J is TRBJ1-3; D is possibly TRBD1 (6 bases). Trimming took 4 bases from V and 0 from J, leaving 14 bases between them. The CDR3 covers 16 residues. Germline V lookup: CDR1 SGDLS, CDR2 YYNGEE. CDR3 in DNA: TGTGCCAGCAGCTCCGACAGGACGAGCTCTGGAAACACCATATATTTT. Translated: CASSSDRTSSGNTIYF.

The rearrangement uses TRBV6-5 and TRBJ1-3; 10 nucleotides align to TRBD1. There are 15 residues in the CDR3. J gave up 3 bases and V 6 bases, and 5 bases lay outside the gene matches. CDR1 and CDR2 from the germline V gene are MNHEY and SVGAGI. The CDR3 here is CASSFGTGDGNTIYF. CDR3 DNA: TGTGCCAGCAGCTTTGGGACAGGGGATGGAAACACCATATATTTT.

This clone was detected only once. The rearrangement uses TRBV28 and TRBJ1-2; TRBD1 aligns across 9 bases. The V gene's germline CDR1 is MDHEN and CDR2 SYDVKM. CDR3 size: 16 residues. V was clipped by 7 bases and J by 4 bases; unmatched bases: 13. The CDR3 sequence is CASTGPGTGGSYGYTF. DNA of the CDR3: TGTGCCAGCACGGGACCCGGCACAGGGGGCAGCTATGGCTACACCTTC.

This clone was seen only a few times. The V call is TRBV10-2, the J call TRBJ1-2; possible D gene TRBD1, 6 bases. This CDR3 comprises 13 residues. In germline, CDR1 is WSHSY, CDR2 SAAADI. V was shortened by 7 bases and J by 5 bases, with 14 bases between the two germline ends. CDR3 amino acids: CASTVTGAYGYTF. The CDR3 nucleotides are TGCGCCAGCACCGTGACAGGAGCATATGGCTACACCTTC.

The chain has TRBV11-3 and TRBJ1-1, with D possibly matching TRBD1 (6 bases). CDR3 length: 14 amino acids. From germline, CDR1 is SGHNT and CDR2 YENEEA. Deletions cut 5 bases from V and 6 bases from J, with 16 bases between. The CDR3: CASSPTGSSAEAFF. DNA for the CDR3: TGTGCCAGCAGCCCCACAGGGAGTAGCGCTGAAGCTTTCTTT.

The CDR3 nucleotides read TGTGCCAGCAGCTTAGCCGCGGAGCAAGAGACCCAGTACTTC. As protein: CASSLAAEQETQYF. The rearrangement joins TRBV7-9 to TRBJ2-5, with unresolved D. V lost 0 bases and J lost 2, with 7 bases in between. This CDR3 spans 14 amino acids. Germline CDR1 SEHNR, CDR2 FQNEAQ (reference sequence).